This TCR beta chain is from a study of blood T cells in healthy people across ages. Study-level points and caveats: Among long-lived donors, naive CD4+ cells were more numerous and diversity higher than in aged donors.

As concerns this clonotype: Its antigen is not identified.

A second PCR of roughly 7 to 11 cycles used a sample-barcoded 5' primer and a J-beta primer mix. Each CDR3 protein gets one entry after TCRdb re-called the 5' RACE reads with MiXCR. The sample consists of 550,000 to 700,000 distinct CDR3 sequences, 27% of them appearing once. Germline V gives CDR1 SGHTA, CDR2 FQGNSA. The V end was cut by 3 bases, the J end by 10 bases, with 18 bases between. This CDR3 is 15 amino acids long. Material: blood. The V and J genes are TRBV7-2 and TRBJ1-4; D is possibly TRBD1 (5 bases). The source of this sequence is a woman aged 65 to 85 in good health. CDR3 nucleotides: TGTGCCAGCAGCTTGGGGCAGGGATTCACGGGAAAACTGTTTTTT. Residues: CASSLGQGFTGKLFF.